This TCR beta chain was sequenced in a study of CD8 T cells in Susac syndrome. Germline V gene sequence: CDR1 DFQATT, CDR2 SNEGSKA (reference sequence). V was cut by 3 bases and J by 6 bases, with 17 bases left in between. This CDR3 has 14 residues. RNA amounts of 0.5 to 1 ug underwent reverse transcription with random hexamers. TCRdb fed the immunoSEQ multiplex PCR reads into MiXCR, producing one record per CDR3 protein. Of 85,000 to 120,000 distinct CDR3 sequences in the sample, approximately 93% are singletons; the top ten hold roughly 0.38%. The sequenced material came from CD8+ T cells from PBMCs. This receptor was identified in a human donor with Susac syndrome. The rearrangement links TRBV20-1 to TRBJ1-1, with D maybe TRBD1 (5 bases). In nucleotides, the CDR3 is TGCAGTGCTAGCAGGGAGGCTGGGGTACCTGAAGCTTTCTTT. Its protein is CSASREAGVPEAFF.